The entry below describes one TCR beta chain. Antigen specificity is unknown. The data stem from a study of response to subunit inactivated influenza vaccine. Notes on the study in general: That few new T cells are recruited by each seasonal influenza vaccination was the authors' suggestion.

TCRdb re-called the RT-PCR reads with MiXCR, one entry per CDR3 protein. Among roughly 780,000 distinct CDR3 sequences, around a sixth were seen once, and the ten largest hold about a tenth. Material: PBMCs from blood, obtained around 5 days after vaccination. The sequence derives from a man over 45 who received an inactivated influenza vaccine.

CDR3 residues: CSARASQTGTDTQYF. CDR3 coding DNA: TGCAGTGCTAGAGCGAGCCAAACCGGCACAGATACGCAGTATTTT. V usage is TRBV20-1 and J usage is TRBJ2-3; D is unresolved. The CDR3 spans 15 residues. The V end was cut by 1 base, the J end by 1 base, with 12 bases between. Germline CDR1 DFQATT, CDR2 SNEGSKA (reference sequence).